This paragraph reports one T cell receptor (beta chain). Patients of the Seattle cohort, enrolled during active infection, were followed longitudinally. These data come from a study of blood T cell repertoires in COVID-19. Per the original methods: Counts of nucleated cells, estimated from reference gene primer amplification, were obtained. Libraries were prepared by immunoSEQ multiplex PCR; TCRdb keeps only in-frame clonotypes and omits some of them. V and J calls and clone size are copied from that table; D and trimming were computed from the DNA. The top ten hold around 11% of the sample, which has 250,000 to 300,000 clones, approximately 91% seen once. This receptor was taken from a woman aged 25 to 39 with COVID-19, enrolled during active disease. The sequencing sample was made of peripheral blood.

The CDR3 spells CASSPQGVNSPLHF. CDR3 sequence (DNA): TGTGCCAGCAGTCCACAGGGGGTGAATTCACCCCTCCACTTT. The rearrangement links TRBV27 to TRBJ1-6, with 8 positions matching TRBD1. J lost 7 bases, V lost 5 bases, and 4 bases had no gene match. The CDR3 has 14 residues. Germline-derived CDR1 and CDR2 are MNHEY and SMNVEV (reference sequence).